This T cell receptor beta chain is from a study of blood T cell repertoires in COVID-19. Produced via immunoSEQ multiplex PCR; TCRdb's table is partial and in-frame only. The top ten hold more than 0.7% of the sample, which has almost 200,000 clones, roughly nine tenths seen once. This CDR3 region has 20 residues. Germline values: CDR1 SGHNT, CDR2 YENEEA. The V and J ends lost 6 bases and 6 bases, in that order; junction bases with no gene match: 24. The source is a woman in her 70s with acute or convalescent COVID-19. The specimen was peripheral blood. The chain uses TRBV11-3 and TRBJ2-7; 12 positions agree with TRBD2. CDR3 loop: CASSYSGSGTSGRALLEQYF. In nucleotides, the CDR3 is TGTGCCAGCAGTTACTCCGGCTCGGGGACTAGCGGGCGGGCCCTCCTCGAGCAGTACTTC.